These 24 T cell receptor beta chains were sequenced from one sample in a study of response to subunit inactivated influenza vaccine (dated by TCRdb to between 2017 and 2018). Library preparation employed RT-PCR. TCRdb records Illumina HiSeq 2500 as the sequencer. TCRdb reanalyzed the raw reads on its own, using fastp at Q25 for trimming and MiXCR for clone calling, and kept in-frame beta chains. Every entry covers one CDR3 protein and lists the most common genes and DNA from its rows. This sample holds more than 550,000 distinct CDR3 sequences; 12% were observed only once. The ten biggest clones cover more than 8.5% of the sample. The sample in question was PBMCs from blood, obtained on the day of vaccination. These receptors were obtained from a man aged 50 to 60 who received an inactivated influenza vaccine. Donor details come from another sample of the same person, matched by shared clones.

This clonotype was found a few times. The chain uses TRBV5-6 and TRBJ2-7; TRBD1 aligns across 10 bases. Trimming removed 3 bases from V and 4 bases from J; junction bases left unmatched: 7. The CDR3 sequence is 15 residues long. CDR1 and CDR2 (germline): SGHDT, YYEEEE. In nucleotides, the CDR3 is TGTGCCAGCAGCTCCTCCGGGACAGGGGAATACGAGCAGTACTTC. Protein sequence: CASSSSGTGEYEQYF.

This clonotype was seen only a few times. V is TRBV6-5 and J is TRBJ1-1; tentative D call: TRBD1 (5 bases). This CDR3 spans 16 amino acids. Germline-derived CDR1 and CDR2 are MNHEY and SVGAGI. The V gene lost 2 bases and the J gene lost 5 bases, with 18 bases spanning the gap. The CDR3 DNA sequence: TGTGCCAGCAGTTACGAGGGGTTAAGGGTTGGAACTGAAGCTTTCTTT. Protein: CASSYEGLRVGTEAFF.

The V call is TRBV4-1, the J call TRBJ2-2; D possibly corresponds to TRBD2 (6 bases). Trimming cost V 4 bases and J 4 bases, with 16 bases left between them. The CDR3 spans 16 residues. Germline loops: CDR1 MGHRA, CDR2 YSYEKL. In nucleotides, the CDR3 is TGCGCCAGCAGCCCTAGACGGACTACTCGCACCGGGGAGCTGTTTTTT. This gives the protein CASSPRRTTRTGELFF.

The rearrangement links TRBV7-2 to TRBJ2-5; no firm D call. Germline CDR1 and CDR2: SGHTA and FQGNSA. V lost 1 base, J lost 7 bases, and 7 bases lay in between. CDR3 length: 12 amino acids. CDR3 residues: CASSLGDVTQYF. The CDR3 DNA sequence: TGTGCCAGCAGCTTAGGGGATGTGACCCAGTACTTC.

This chain connects TRBV7-3 to TRBJ2-5; TRBD1 matches at 7 bases. V was pared by 4 bases and J by 4 bases, with 9 bases of the junction left unmatched. CDR1 is SGHTA, CDR2 FQGTGA, per germline. The CDR3 totals 15 residues. The CDR3 spells CASSSNGRQGETQYF. The DNA of the CDR3 is TGTGCCAGCAGCTCAAACGGCCGACAGGGAGAGACCCAGTACTTC.

This clonotype occurred a few times. The chain recombines TRBV30 with TRBJ2-1; either TRBD1 or TRBD2 may fit D (6 bases each). In germline, CDR1 is GTSNPN, CDR2 SVGIG (reference sequence). CDR3 length: 14 residues. V lost 5 bases and J 6 bases, leaving 17 bases between the germline ends. The CDR3 spells CAWSRGQGGNEQFF. The CDR3 DNA follows: TGTGCCTGGTCCCGGGGGCAGGGTGGCAATGAGCAGTTCTTC. Drawing the rest from reference TRBV30 and TRBJ2-1, the complete variable domain is SQTIHQWPATLVQPVGSPLSLECTVEGTSNPNLYWYRQAAGRGLQLLFYSVGIGQISSEVPQNLSASRPQDRQFILSSKKLLLSDSGFYLCAWSRGQGGNEQFFGPGTRLTVL.

Ten or more counts support this clonotype. The chain joins TRBV20-1 to TRBJ1-5; TRBD1 matches at 7 bases. Germline assignment: CDR1 DFQATT and CDR2 SNEGSKA (reference sequence). CDR3 length: 13 residues. With 4 bases clipped from V and 2 bases from J, the junction kept 2 bases outside the gene matches. The CDR3 coding sequence is TGCAGTGCTACCGGGACAGGCAATCAGCCCCAGCATTTT. Its protein is CSATGTGNQPQHF.

The chain uses TRBV9 and TRBJ1-6; D perhaps matches TRBD1 (5 bases). The V end lost 2 bases, the J end lost 8 bases, and 14 bases lay between the germline ends. The CDR3 length is 15 residues. Germline V gene data show CDR1 as SGDLS and CDR2 as YYNGEE. DNA of the CDR3: TGTGCCAGCAGCGTCCGATCAGGGAGGGATTCACCCCTCCACTTT. This sequence encodes CASSVRSGRDSPLHF.

The table lists this clonotype with a few counts. Sequence at one end of the junction differs from germline and may be a read error. The chain is built from TRBV6-2 or TRBV6-3 and TRBJ2-5; D is unclear. CDR1 is MNHEY, CDR2 SVGEGT, per germline. The CDR3 has 12 amino acids. The CDR3 DNA sequence: TGCGCCAGCAGTTACAGTATAGAGACCCAGTACTTC. Amino acids: CASSYSIETQYF.

This clonotype was picked up many times. The chain is built from TRBV7-2 and TRBJ2-3; TRBD2 matches 8 bases. The CDR3 is 15 residues long. CDR1 and CDR2 (germline): SGHTA, FQGNSA. V gave up 3 bases and J gave up 5 bases; unmatched junction bases: 7. CDR3: CASSLGGTRKDTQYF. CDR3 sequence (DNA): TGTGCCAGCAGCTTGGGCGGGACTAGAAAAGATACGCAGTATTTT.

This rearrangement joins TRBV2 to TRBJ2-2; 8 bases are shared with TRBD2. CDR1 and CDR2 from the germline V gene are SNHLY and FYNNEI. The V gene end was trimmed by 6 bases and the J gene end by 3 bases; junction bases not matched to a gene: 6. The CDR3 runs to 15 residues. The CDR3 here is CASRTRTSHTGELFF. The CDR3 nucleotides read TGTGCCAGCAGGACCAGGACTAGCCACACCGGGGAGCTGTTTTTT.

This clonotype turned up a few times. The chain joins TRBV29-1 to TRBJ2-7; 16 bases match TRBD2. Germline assignment: CDR1 SQVTM and CDR2 ANQGSEA. Losses at the gene ends were 6 bases for V and 2 bases for J; bases not matched to a gene: 13. The CDR3 contains 18 residues. CDR3 amino acids: CSVRGGTSGRDGPYEQYF. The CDR3, as DNA: TGCAGCGTCCGAGGGGGGACTAGCGGGAGGGACGGACCCTACGAGCAGTACTTC.

The genes are TRBV7-9 and TRBJ2-7; no firm D call. The CDR3 runs 13 residues. Germline CDR1 reads SEHNR; CDR2 reads FQNEAQ (reference sequence). V lost 2 bases to trimming and J lost 2 bases, with 7 bases between them. CDR3 nucleotide sequence: TGTGCCAGCAGCTTATCCGATCCCTACGAGCAGTACTTC. It codes for CASSLSDPYEQYF.

V and J are TRBV25-1 and TRBJ1-4; 7 bases are shared with TRBD1. The germline V gene encodes CDR1 MGHDK and CDR2 SYGVNS. Unmatched junction bases numbered 6, after V lost 1 base and J lost 4 bases. The CDR3 length is 16 residues. The CDR3 DNA reads TGTGCCAGCAGTGAATGGGAGGGGGCGGTTAATGAAAAACTGTTTTTT. Translating gives CASSEWEGAVNEKLFF.

This clonotype was counted many times. The V gene is TRBV4-3, the J gene TRBJ1-4; TRBD1 aligns across 9 bases. In germline, CDR1 is LGHNA, CDR2 YSLEER. The CDR3 is 16 residues long. The V and J ends lost 0 bases and 8 bases, in that order; junction bases with no gene match: 7. The CDR3 reads CASSQDTGTGREKLFF. In nucleotides, the CDR3 is TGCGCCAGCAGCCAAGATACGGGGACAGGGAGAGAAAAACTGTTTTTT.

This clonotype was recorded many times. The genes are TRBV20-1 and TRBJ2-3; 9 bases align to TRBD2. J was trimmed by 4 bases and V by 5 bases; bases with no gene match: 10. This CDR3 spans 15 amino acids. CDR1 DFQATT and CDR2 SNEGSKA come from the germline V gene (reference sequence). The CDR3 nucleotides read TGCAGTGCTGCGGGACTAGCTAGGGGGGCAGATACGCAGTATTTT. Translated, it gives CSAAGLARGADTQYF.

The chain is built from TRBV11-2 and TRBJ2-3; a weak D match, TRBD1 (6 bases). V lost 5 bases, J lost 0 bases, and 18 bases lay in between. This CDR3 contains 17 residues. In germline, CDR1 is SGHAT, CDR2 FQNNGV. The CDR3 here is CASSLNRETKSTDTQYF. For the CDR3, the DNA is TGTGCCAGCAGCCTGAACAGGGAGACGAAAAGCACAGATACGCAGTATTTT.

The rearrangement joins TRBV7-6 to TRBJ2-2; possibly TRBD1 for D (8 bases). Between the trimmed V and J ends, which lost 2 bases and 5 bases, there was a span of 12 bases. CDR1 and CDR2 from the germline V gene are SGHVS and FNYEAQ. The CDR3 loop spans 15 amino acids. Here the CDR3 DNA reads TGTGCCAGCAGCTTACAACAGGGGGGGACCGGGGAGCTGTTTTTT. Translated, it gives CASSLQQGGTGELFF.

The V and J genes are TRBV25-1 and TRBJ2-7, with TRBD2 identical over 8 bases. The V segment lost 2 bases and the J segment 5 bases; nucleotides outside the gene matches: 8. The CDR3 consists of 15 residues. Per germline, CDR1 MGHDK and CDR2 SYGVNS. The CDR3 region is CASSEGTRFFHEQYF. In DNA, the CDR3 is TGTGCCAGCAGTGAAGGGACTAGATTCTTCCACGAGCAGTACTTC.

This chain connects TRBV10-3 to TRBJ2-1; unclear D gene. This CDR3 comprises 11 residues. Germline V gene data show CDR1 as ENHRY and CDR2 as SYGVKD. The ends were cut back, 4 bases at V and 8 bases at J, with 6 bases in the middle. CDR3 loop: CAISVQYEQFF. CDR3 coding DNA: TGTGCCATCAGTGTCCAGTATGAGCAGTTCTTC.

The CDR3, as DNA: TGTGCCACCAGTGATCCGAGGACACTGGATAGCTGGGGGGAGACCCAGTACTTC. It codes for CATSDPRTLDSWGETQYF. V usage is TRBV24-1 and J usage is TRBJ2-5; D is tentatively TRBD1 or TRBD2 (5 bases each). Germline V CDR1 and CDR2: KGHDR, SFDVKD. The CDR3 is 18 amino acids. The germline V and J ends were trimmed by 3 bases and 5 bases, with 24 bases remaining between them.

The table lists this clonotype with a few counts. This rearrangement joins TRBV2 to TRBJ2-7; D perhaps matches TRBD2 (5 bases). The CDR3 totals 14 residues. V was trimmed by 4 bases and J by 4 bases, leaving 14 bases between them. Per germline, CDR1 SNHLY and CDR2 FYNNEI. The CDR3 is CASSVGKRTYEQYF. CDR3 DNA: TGTGCCAGCAGTGTCGGGAAAAGGACGTACGAGCAGTACTTC.

This clonotype was observed many times. The CDR3 region is CASSSEGVITDTQYF. The CDR3 DNA follows: TGTGCCAGCAGCTCGGAGGGGGTGATCACAGATACGCAGTATTTT. The chain combines TRBV12-3 or TRBV12-4 with TRBJ2-3; either TRBD1 or TRBD2 may supply D (6 bases each). The CDR3 is 15 amino acids. The V end lost 6 bases, the J end lost 2 bases, and 15 bases lay between the germline ends.

In this sample, this clonotype turned up a few times. The gene calls are TRBV6-1 and TRBJ2-2; 8 nucleotides align to TRBD1. CDR1 and CDR2 from the germline V gene are MNHNS and SASEGT. The CDR3 is made up of 15 amino acids. The trim removed 6 bases at V and 3 bases at J, leaving 6 bases unmatched. The CDR3 here is CASRTTGGYTGELFF. CDR3 nucleotide sequence: TGTGCCAGCAGGACTACAGGGGGATACACCGGGGAGCTGTTTTTT.